The 10 T cell receptor beta chains below all came from one sample that was sequenced in a study of OX40 agonist ivuxolimab in advanced cancers. TCRdb's copy holds only in-frame clones and misses some; the assay was immunoSEQ multiplex PCR. This table holds roughly 89,000 clones, 85% to 90% found once. The source material was CD4+ or CD8+ T cells sorted from blood, sampled in a trial of the OX40 agonist ivuxolimab. These receptors were taken from an adult with an advanced solid tumor such as melanoma, head and neck, liver or kidney cancer.

The chain carries TRBV4-2 and TRBJ1-1; D is possibly TRBD1 (6 bases). The length of the CDR3 is 14 residues. V dropped 0 bases and J dropped 5 bases, with 10 bases sitting between them. Looked up from germline, CDR1 is LGHNA and CDR2 is YNFKEQ. CDR3 sequence reads: CASSQEGGGTEAFF. Here the CDR3 DNA reads TGTGCCAGCAGCCAAGAAGGGGGTGGGACTGAAGCTTTCTTT.

The genes are TRBV27 and TRBJ2-1; D is uncertain. CDR1 MNHEY and CDR2 SMNVEV come from the germline V gene (reference sequence). This CDR3 region has 14 residues. The germline V and J ends were trimmed by 3 bases and 1 base, with 7 bases remaining between them. In DNA form, the CDR3 reads TGTGCCAGCAGTTTGAGAGGTTCCTACAATGAGCAGTTCTTC. It translates to CASSLRGSYNEQFF.

This clone turned up a few times. V is TRBV27 and J is TRBJ1-2; a weak D match, TRBD1 (6 bases). The germline gives CDR1 MNHEY, CDR2 SMNVEV (reference sequence). The CDR3 is 12 residues long. Trimming took 8 bases from V and 11 from J, leaving 18 bases between them. The CDR3 nucleotides are TGTGCCAGCTGGGCACAGGGTCTGAGGTACACCTTC. Its protein product is CASWAQGLRYTF.

This chain links TRBV4-2 with TRBJ2-5; TRBD2 matches at 9 bases. The CDR3 loop spans 16 amino acids. Germline loops: CDR1 LGHNA, CDR2 YNFKEQ. Losses at the gene ends were 0 bases for V and 1 base for J; bases not matched to a gene: 3. DNA for the CDR3: TGTGCCAGCAGCCAAGACTTGCGGGAGGGCCAAGAGACCCAGTACTTC. Encoded protein: CASSQDLREGQETQYF.

This clone has a handful of counts. Distinct nucleotide sequences in the sample also encode this CDR3. V is TRBV18 and J is TRBJ2-7; D unclear. Germline CDR1 is KGHSH and CDR2 is LQKENI. V lost 4 bases to trimming and J lost 1 base, with 8 bases between them. CDR3 length: 13 residues. Here the CDR3 DNA reads TGTGCCAGCTCACTTGCCGGATCCTACGAGCAGTACTTC. Translating it yields CASSLAGSYEQYF.

J is TRBJ1-4 and V is TRBV6-6; no definite D call. Germline CDR1 is MNHNY and CDR2 is SVGAGI (reference sequence). V was shortened by 1 base and J by 5 bases, with 14 bases between the two germline ends. The CDR3 length is 16 residues. CDR3: CASSYLGWKENEKLFF. CDR3 bases: TGTGCCAGCAGTTACTTAGGTTGGAAGGAGAATGAAAAACTGTTTTTT.

The chain is built from TRBV9 and TRBJ2-7, with TRBD1 matching 9 bases. V was clipped by 4 bases and J by 2 bases; unmatched bases: 10. Germline V CDR1 and CDR2: SGDLS, YYNGEE. CDR3 size: 16 residues. The CDR3 region has the DNA TGTGCCAGCAGCTCCAGGGGGACAGGGAACCCCTACGAGCAGTACTTC. This sequence encodes CASSSRGTGNPYEQYF.

The chain's CDR3 is CASSLSGDTRQPQHF. The CDR3 bases are TGTGCCAGCAGTTTATCTGGCGATACCCGACAGCCCCAGCATTTT. The chain employs TRBV27 and TRBJ1-5; D call uncertain. Germline lookup yields CDR1 MNHEY and CDR2 SMNVEV (reference sequence). The CDR3 has 15 residues. V was clipped by 0 bases and J by 7 bases, with 13 bases between them.

The V call is TRBV10-2, the J call TRBJ2-3, with unresolved D. V gave up 8 bases and J gave up 3 bases, with 15 bases separating them. The CDR3 has 14 residues. Per the germline V gene, CDR1 is WSHSY and CDR2 is SAAADI. The CDR3 DNA is TGCGCCAGCTCAAGGAGTCACCGAACAGATACGCAGTATTTT. This sequence encodes CASSRSHRTDTQYF.

This chain uses TRBV5-1 with TRBJ2-2; 13 bases are a match to TRBD2. This CDR3 has 16 residues. J was trimmed by 4 bases and V by 2 bases; bases with no gene match: 2. CDR1 and CDR2 (germline): SGHRS, YFSETQ. DNA for the CDR3: TGCGCCAGCAGCTTACGGACTAGCGGGGGCACCGGGGAGCTGTTTTTT. Encoded protein: CASSLRTSGGTGELFF.